The 8 T cell receptor beta chains given below trace back to one sample, sequenced in a study of cytomegalovirus exposure and HLA in healthy donors. This PCR relied on a set of 60 Vbeta primers and 13 Jbeta primers. The repertoire was sequenced with immunoSEQ multiplex PCR; TCRdb's copy has only in-frame clones and lacks some. Of about 160,000 clones listed, almost 80% are singletons. The specimen sequenced was PBMCs. These TCRs come from a woman in her 50s in good health and CMV-seropositive.

The chain is built from TRBV2 and TRBJ1-1, with a possible D match to TRBD1 (6 bases). The germline V gene has CDR1 SNHLY and CDR2 FYNNEI. The V end was cut by 7 bases, the J end by 5 bases, with 17 bases between. The length of the CDR3 is 14 residues. CDR3 DNA sequence: TGTGCCAGCATACCACAGGGAGTAGGGACTGAAGCTTTCTTT. Protein sequence: CASIPQGVGTEAFF.

This clone has just a few counts. The V and J genes are TRBV7-9 and TRBJ1-4, with unresolved D. The V end was cut by 5 bases, the J end by 3 bases, with 10 bases between. Germline CDR1 is SEHNR and CDR2 is FQNEAQ (reference sequence). The CDR3 totals 14 residues. CDR3 sequence: CASSPGLANEKLFF. As DNA, the CDR3 is TGTGCCAGCAGCCCAGGTTTAGCTAATGAAAAACTGTTTTTT.

The chain uses TRBV5-1 and TRBJ1-1; D unclear. This CDR3 has 14 amino acids. Germline CDR1 is SGHRS and CDR2 is YFSETQ. V was cut by 1 base and J by 1 base, with 8 bases left in between. The CDR3 spells CASSLSRKNTEAFF. The CDR3 region has the DNA TGCGCCAGCAGCTTGAGCAGGAAGAACACTGAAGCTTTCTTT.

The chain joins TRBV5-1 to TRBJ1-2; 9 bases align to TRBD1. CDR1 is SGHRS and CDR2 is YFSETQ in the germline V gene. The CDR3 extends over 16 amino acids. Trimming removed 4 bases from V and 2 bases from J; junction bases left unmatched: 9. The CDR3 coding sequence is TGCGCCAGCAGCCCAAGGGGACAGGGATCAAACTATGGCTACACCTTC. This sequence encodes CASSPRGQGSNYGYTF.

The V call is TRBV10-3, the J call TRBJ1-5; 7 positions match TRBD1. Looked up from germline, CDR1 is ENHRY and CDR2 is SYGVKD. The CDR3 is 13 amino acids. V trimming: 6 bases; J trimming: 6 bases; junction bases outside the gene matches: 5. The CDR3 DNA is TGTGCCATCAGCCTCCAGGGGGGTCAGCCCCAGCATTTT. Translating it yields CAISLQGGQPQHF.

This clone was counted only a few times. The chain couples TRBV4-3 to TRBJ2-7; 7 bases are a match to TRBD1. V was pared by 1 base and J by 1 base, with 4 bases of the junction left unmatched. This CDR3 has 15 residues. CDR1 and CDR2 (germline): LGHNA, YSLEER. The CDR3 reads CASSQAGTESYEQYF. CDR3 in DNA: TGCGCCAGCAGCCAAGCAGGGACAGAGTCCTACGAGCAGTACTTC.

This clone has only one observation. The chain links TRBV9 to TRBJ2-3, with D perhaps TRBD1 (6 bases). V was clipped by 7 bases and J by 0 bases, with 12 bases between them. The CDR3 runs 14 residues. Germline V gene data show CDR1 as SGDLS and CDR2 as YYNGEE. DNA of the CDR3: TGTGCCAGCGGCGGACAGTTAAGCACAGATACGCAGTATTTT. Encoded protein: CASGGQLSTDTQYF.

The chain couples TRBV5-4 to TRBJ2-5, with D tentatively TRBD2 (6 bases). Germline-derived CDR1 and CDR2 are SGHNT and YYREEE (reference sequence). The CDR3 consists of 15 residues. With 6 bases removed from V and 6 bases from J, the gap between germline ends came to 21 bases. CDR3 in DNA: TGTGCCAGCACCCCGGCCAAGGGAGGTAGTCAGACCCAGTACTTC. This sequence encodes CASTPAKGGSQTQYF.